Following are 31 T cell receptor beta chains from one sample sequenced in a study of T-cell reconstitution after alpha-beta-depleted transplantation in children. The authors prepared the TCRbeta library with unique molecular identifiers. TCRdb ran MiXCR on the PCR reads and lists one entry per CDR3 protein. This table has over 400,000 distinct CDR3 sequences, 43% appearing once. This specimen consisted of PBMCs, obtained before TCRalphabeta/CD19-depleted stem cell transplant. Source of these receptors: a girl under 10 years old with aplastic anemia, due to receive a stem cell transplant.

This clonotype showed up just a few times. The chain is built from TRBV20-1 and TRBJ1-1; possibly TRBD1 for D (6 bases). V lost 5 bases, J lost 6 bases, and 16 bases lay in between. Germline V gene sequence: CDR1 DFQATT, CDR2 SNEGSKA (reference sequence). This CDR3 has 13 residues. The CDR3, as DNA: TGCAGTGCTCGTCAGGGGAGAGGGGCTGAAGCTTTCTTT. This translates into CSARQGRGAEAFF.

The chain links TRBV20-1 to TRBJ2-2; no clear D. The germline V and J ends were trimmed by 6 bases and 2 bases, with 4 bases remaining between them. The CDR3 has 11 residues. CDR1 is DFQATT and CDR2 is SNEGSKA in the germline V gene (reference sequence). The CDR3 loop is CSAKNTGELFF. The CDR3 region has the DNA TGCAGTGCCAAAAACACCGGGGAGCTGTTTTTT.

This clonotype was seen a few times. The chain employs TRBV5-1 and TRBJ2-5, with TRBD2 matching over 8 bases. Germline CDR1 and CDR2: SGHRS and YFSETQ. V shed 6 bases, J shed 3 bases, and the junction held 13 bases outside the gene matches. The CDR3 totals 16 residues. The CDR3 protein is CASTSRSGAAKETQYF. CDR3 coding DNA: TGCGCCAGCACTAGCCGTAGCGGGGCTGCAAAAGAGACCCAGTACTTC.

The chain is built from TRBV20-1 and TRBJ2-7, with TRBD2 identical over 8 bases. Germline V gives CDR1 DFQATT, CDR2 SNEGSKA (reference sequence). V trimming: 0 bases; J trimming: 6 bases; junction bases outside the gene matches: 13. The CDR3 runs 16 residues. The CDR3 DNA reads TGCAGTGCTAGAGATCGGCTAGCGGGTAGGGTGGGCGAGCAGTACTTC. It is translated as CSARDRLAGRVGEQYF.

This sequence joins TRBV7-8 and TRBJ2-3, with 9 positions matching TRBD2. CDR3 length: 17 residues. Germline V CDR1 and CDR2: SGHVS, FQNEAQ. V lost 5 bases and J lost 0; bases outside the gene matches: 9. The CDR3 here is CASSPGSGRTSTDTQYF. The CDR3 DNA sequence: TGTGCCAGCAGCCCCGGGAGCGGGAGGACCAGCACAGATACGCAGTATTTT.

V gene TRBV5-1 combines with J gene TRBJ2-2; 14 nucleotides match TRBD2. The trim removed 9 bases at V and 7 bases at J, leaving 8 bases unmatched. The CDR3 runs 15 residues. Germline V lookup: CDR1 SGHRS, CDR2 YFSETQ. In nucleotides, the CDR3 is TGCGCCACCCGACTAGCGGGAGGGCCTGGCGGGGAGCTGTTTTTT. Translating gives CATRLAGGPGGELFF.

The rearrangement uses TRBV4-2 and TRBJ1-4; D possibly corresponds to TRBD1 (6 bases). This CDR3 contains 15 residues. Germline V lookup: CDR1 LGHNA, CDR2 YNFKEQ. The ends were cut back, 0 bases at V and 6 bases at J, with 11 bases in the middle. DNA of the CDR3: TGTGCCAGCAGCCAAGAGACGGGGGGCGATGAAAAACTGTTTTTT. Translation: CASSQETGGDEKLFF.

The rearrangement uses TRBV7-9 and TRBJ2-4, with TRBD2 identical over 7 bases. The CDR3 runs 15 residues. The germline V gene encodes CDR1 SEHNR and CDR2 FQNEAQ (reference sequence). V dropped 0 bases and J dropped 3; count of bases not matched to a gene: 2. This chain's CDR3 is CASSLASGYKNIQYF. The DNA of the CDR3 is TGTGCCAGCAGCTTAGCTAGCGGGTACAAAAACATTCAGTACTTC.

The chain combines TRBV19 with TRBJ2-1; no clear D gene. The V end lost 4 bases, the J end lost 0 bases, and 10 bases lay between the germline ends. This CDR3 is 15 amino acids long. The germline V gene encodes CDR1 LNHDA and CDR2 SQIVND (reference sequence). The CDR3 region has the DNA TGTGCCAGTAGTAAAGCGTATAACTCCTACAATGAGCAGTTCTTC. Its protein product is CASSKAYNSYNEQFF. The variable domain in full, with the rest retrieved from reference TRBV19 and TRBJ2-1, is DGGITQSPKYLFRKEGQNVTLSCEQNLNHDAMYWYRQDPGQGLRLIYYSQIVNDFQKGDIAEGYSVSREKKESFPLTVTSAQKNPTAFYLCASSKAYNSYNEQFFGPGTRLTVL.

The chain combines TRBV20-1 with TRBJ1-1; D not certain. Germline V gene sequence: CDR1 DFQATT, CDR2 SNEGSKA (reference sequence). The CDR3 loop spans 12 amino acids. V shed 2 bases and J shed 6 bases, with 10 bases lying between them. DNA for the CDR3: TGCAGTGCTAGAACGGTAAGCGCTGAAGCTTTCTTT. It yields the protein CSARTVSAEAFF.

This clonotype showed up many times. The rearrangement joins TRBV12-3 or TRBV12-4 to TRBJ1-1; the D gene is possibly TRBD1 (6 bases). The CDR3 runs to 13 residues. The V gene lost 6 bases and the J gene lost 4 bases, with 12 bases spanning the gap. CDR3 nucleotide sequence: TGTGCCAGCAGCACAGGGATGAGCACTGAAGCTTTCTTT. Amino acids: CASSTGMSTEAFF.

The chain carries TRBV11-2 and TRBJ2-7; D gene ambiguous. V gave up 5 bases and J gave up 8 bases, with 25 bases separating them. This CDR3 is built from 16 residues. From germline, CDR1 is SGHAT and CDR2 FQNNGV. The chain's CDR3 is CASSTFHRTDNVQQYF. The CDR3 DNA sequence: TGTGCCAGCAGCACTTTTCACAGAACGGATAACGTCCAGCAGTACTTC. Supplemented by reference TRBV11-2 and TRBJ2-7, the full variable domain reads EAGVAQSPRYKIIEKRQSVAFWCNPISGHATLYWYQQILGQGPKLLIQFQNNGVVDDSQLPKDRFSAERLKGVDSTLKIQPAKLEDSAVYLCASSTFHRTDNVQQYFGPGTRLTVT.

This clonotype was seen ten or more times. The V and J genes are TRBV7-9 and TRBJ2-1; weak D call: TRBD1 (6 bases). Germline V gene lookup returns CDR1 SEHNR and CDR2 FQNEAQ (reference sequence). The CDR3 totals 13 residues. CDR3 nucleotides: TGTGCTCCAGGGGTACCCATAAACAATGAGCAGTTCTTC. Protein sequence: CAPGVPINNEQFF.

This clonotype has more than one count but fewer than ten. V gene TRBV7-2 combines with J gene TRBJ2-1; D might be TRBD1 (5 bases). Germline CDR1 reads SGHTA; CDR2 reads FQGNSA. There are 15 residues in the CDR3. V was pared by 1 base and J by 0 bases, with 7 bases between. The CDR3 sequence is CASSLVQDSYNEQFF. DNA for the CDR3: TGTGCCAGCAGCTTAGTACAGGACTCCTACAATGAGCAGTTCTTC.

The rearrangement links TRBV7-9 to TRBJ2-3; D unclear. This CDR3 has 13 residues. Germline CDR1 SEHNR, CDR2 FQNEAQ (reference sequence). V was pared by 5 bases and J by 6 bases, with 12 bases between. The CDR3, as DNA: TGTGCCAGCAGCGGCCCCCGAGCGGATACGCAGTATTTT. As protein: CASSGPRADTQYF.

V and J are TRBV5-1 and TRBJ1-1; D gene ambiguous. CDR1 is SGHRS and CDR2 is YFSETQ in the germline V gene. V gave up 4 bases and J gave up 1 base, with 14 bases separating them. The CDR3 consists of 15 residues. The CDR3 DNA is TGCGCCAGCAGCCCGAGGGTAGCGGGGAACACTGAAGCTTTCTTT. Protein product: CASSPRVAGNTEAFF.

This chain uses TRBV19 with TRBJ2-3; D uncertain. The germline V gene encodes CDR1 LNHDA and CDR2 SQIVND (reference sequence). V lost 6 bases and J lost 6, with 16 bases in between. CDR3 length: 14 residues. In DNA, the CDR3 is TGTGCCAGTAGCCTTGCTGTGGGCCGGGATACGCAGTATTTT. Protein: CASSLAVGRDTQYF.

This rearrangement joins TRBV7-9 to TRBJ2-6; D is possibly TRBD1 or TRBD2 (5 bases each). This CDR3 comprises 19 residues. Trimming stripped 5 bases from V and 3 bases from J, with 23 bases between. Germline-derived CDR1 and CDR2 are SEHNR and FQNEAQ (reference sequence). The CDR3 spells CASSRTGTERRDGANVLTF. Written as DNA, the CDR3 is TGTGCCAGCAGCAGAACCGGGACGGAAAGACGGGATGGGGCCAACGTCCTGACTTTC.

The CDR3 bases are TGTGCCACCCAGGGGGAAGCTTTCTTT. This codes for CATQGEAFF. The V and J genes are TRBV6-1 and TRBJ1-1; the D gene is possibly TRBD1 (6 bases). CDR3 length: 9 amino acids. V was cut by 10 bases and J by 8 bases, with 8 bases left in between. CDR1 is MNHNS and CDR2 is SASEGT in the germline V gene.

This chain links TRBV21-1 with TRBJ1-2. TRBV21-1 is a recognized pseudogene. The CDR3 covers 12 residues. DNA for the CDR3: TGTGCCAGCAGCAACCCCGACTATGGCTACACCTTC. Its protein product is CASSNPDYGYTF.

This clonotype was seen ten or more times. The chain links TRBV7-2 to TRBJ2-7, with unresolved D. The CDR3 has 13 residues. V was clipped by 2 bases and J by 0 bases, with 5 bases between them. Germline loops: CDR1 SGHTA, CDR2 FQGNSA. Here the CDR3 reads CASSLRPSYEQYF. As DNA, the CDR3 is TGTGCCAGCAGCTTAAGACCCTCCTACGAGCAGTACTTC.

This clonotype was detected a few times. One junction end does not reproduce the germline sequence, and a read error may be involved. This rearrangement joins TRBV5-1 to TRBJ2-2; the D gene could be TRBD1 or TRBD2 (6 bases each). This CDR3 spans 16 amino acids. Germline CDR1 is SGHRS and CDR2 is YFSETQ. The CDR3 DNA reads as TGTGCCAGCAGCTTAGGAGGGGGGCCGAACACCGGGGAGCTGTTTTTT. Encoded protein: CASSLGGGPNTGELFF.

The sample holds many counts of this clonotype. The V gene is TRBV12-3 or TRBV12-4, the J gene TRBJ1-1, with D unclear. V was pared by 6 bases and J by 2 bases, with 4 bases between. The CDR3 covers 11 residues. CDR3 DNA: TGTGCCAGCAGCATAAACACTGAAGCTTTCTTT. Protein sequence: CASSINTEAFF.

This clonotype showed up many times. The V call is TRBV4-2, the J call TRBJ1-1; D is ambiguous. The CDR3 has 14 amino acids. Trimming left V 0 bases short and J 6 bases short, with 11 bases between. CDR1 LGHNA and CDR2 YNFKEQ come from the germline V gene. CDR3 bases: TGTGCCAGCAGCCAAGATCGAGGCGGGGCTGAAGCTTTCTTT. This encodes CASSQDRGGAEAFF.

This clonotype has a count of ten or more. The chain links TRBV7-2 to TRBJ2-1; no reliable D call. With 0 bases removed from V and 7 bases from J, the gap between germline ends came to 10 bases. The CDR3 runs 14 residues. Germline assignment: CDR1 SGHTA and CDR2 FQGNSA. The CDR3 DNA follows: TGTGCCAGCAGCTTAGCCGAGGCCGGGAATGAGCAGTTCTTC. Its translation is CASSLAEAGNEQFF.

The gene calls are TRBV12-3 or TRBV12-4 and TRBJ2-7; D is unresolved. The CDR3 covers 14 residues. V dropped 3 bases and J dropped 2 bases, with 11 bases sitting between them. The CDR3 DNA sequence: TGTGCCAGCAGTTTTCTTAAGGTACCCTACGAGCAGTACTTC. This sequence encodes CASSFLKVPYEQYF.

This chain uses TRBV15 with TRBJ2-1; 11 bases fit TRBD2. From germline, CDR1 is LNHNV and CDR2 YYDKDF (reference sequence). V dropped 1 base and J dropped 10; count of bases not matched to a gene: 9. There are 16 residues in the CDR3. The CDR3 sequence: CATSRVQPGLAEEQFF. The DNA for the CDR3 is TGTGCCACCAGCAGAGTACAACCGGGACTAGCGGAGGAGCAGTTCTTC.

V is TRBV7-9 and J is TRBJ2-3; 11 positions agree with TRBD2. In germline, CDR1 is SEHNR, CDR2 FQNEAQ (reference sequence). This CDR3 has 15 amino acids. After removal of 5 bases from V and 2 bases from J, the junction contained 3 bases not matched to a gene. The CDR3 DNA follows: TGTGCCAGCAGCGATAGCGGGGGGGCCACAGATACGCAGTATTTT. Its protein product is CASSDSGGATDTQYF. Together with reference TRBV7-9 and TRBJ2-3, the CDR3 gives the full variable domain: DTGVSQNPRHKITKRGQNVTFRCDPISEHNRLYWYRQTLGQGPEFLTYFQNEAQLEKSRLLSDRFSAERPKGSFSTLEIQRTEQGDSAMYLCASSDSGGATDTQYFGPGTRLTVL.

The chain uses TRBV20-1 and TRBJ1-1, with D possibly being TRBD1 (6 bases). The CDR3 is 12 amino acids. CDR1 is DFQATT, CDR2 SNEGSKA, per germline (reference sequence). Trimming shortened V by 4 bases and J by 4 bases, and 10 bases separated the two germline ends. The CDR3 DNA reads as TGCAGTGCTACAGGGGTGGGCACTGAAGCTTTCTTT. This sequence encodes CSATGVGTEAFF.

On this clonotype: A read error may account for a junction end that differs from germline. The chain combines TRBV7-3 with TRBJ2-2, with 8 positions matching TRBD2. Germline loops: CDR1 SGHTA, CDR2 FQGTGA. The CDR3 consists of 19 residues. CDR3 sequence (DNA): TGTGCCAGCAGCCCCACCGGGGGCGTTAGCGGGATGAACACTGGGGAGCTGTTTTTT. Translated, it gives CASSPTGGVSGMNTGELFF.

This clonotype was counted at least ten times. The genes are TRBV28 and TRBJ2-1, with 13 bases aligning to TRBD2. Germline V gene data show CDR1 as MDHEN and CDR2 as SYDVKM. This CDR3 contains 14 residues. V lost 2 bases to trimming and J lost 9 bases; unmatched junction nucleotides: 1. The CDR3 protein is CASSLTSGRGEQFF. For the CDR3, the DNA is TGTGCCAGCAGTTTAACTAGCGGGAGGGGTGAGCAGTTCTTC. Using reference TRBV28 and TRBJ2-1 for the parts outside the CDR3, the full variable domain is DVKVTQSSRYLVKRTGEKVFLECVQDMDHENMFWYRQDPGLGLRLIYFSYDVKMKEKGDIPEGYSVSREKKERFSLILESASTNQTSMYLCASSLTSGRGEQFFGPGTRLTVL.